One and the same sample provided the 20 T cell receptor beta chains below, sequenced in a study of T-cell memory formation after mild COVID-19. TCRdb itself ran the 5' RACE reads through MiXCR, one entry per CDR3 protein. Of over 50,000 distinct CDR3 sequences in the sample, 9.3% are singletons; the top ten hold 12%. Sequences were obtained from PBMCs or a T cell subset sorted from them (not recorded which). These receptors all come from an adult woman who had mild COVID-19 (a few samples of this study predate the infection). Cell type and time point are not known.

The V and J genes are TRBV24-1 and TRBJ2-1, with TRBD2 as a possible D gene (6 bases). The CDR3 covers 15 residues. Germline lookup yields CDR1 KGHDR and CDR2 SFDVKD. The V and J ends lost 5 bases and 6 bases respectively, with 16 bases between them. The CDR3 reads CATSGPLSEGNEQFF. CDR3 coding DNA: TGTGCCACCAGTGGACCTTTATCGGAGGGCAATGAGCAGTTCTTC.

This clonotype was picked up a small number of times. The V and J genes are TRBV2 and TRBJ1-1; D not resolved. Germline CDR1 SNHLY, CDR2 FYNNEI. Trimming left V 2 bases short and J 1 base short, with 20 bases between. The CDR3 is made up of 18 amino acids. This CDR3 is CASSEILWQLVQNTEAFF. As DNA, the CDR3 is TGTGCCAGCAGTGAAATTCTGTGGCAGTTGGTTCAGAACACTGAAGCTTTCTTT.

The V call is TRBV19, the J call TRBJ1-2; the match to TRBD1 covers 8 bases. The CDR3 runs to 14 residues. Trimming at V came to 11 bases and at J to 0 bases, leaving 8 bases not matched to a gene. CDR1 and CDR2 from the germline V gene are LNHDA and SQIVND (reference sequence). CDR3 coding DNA: TGTGCCGCCGCGGGACAGGCTACTAACTATGGCTACACCTTC. It specifies CAAAGQATNYGYTF.

J is TRBJ1-1 and V is TRBV6-1; D may be TRBD1 (6 bases). V was trimmed by 2 bases and J by 4 bases, leaving 11 bases between them. Germline V gives CDR1 MNHNS, CDR2 SASEGT. This CDR3 has 14 amino acids. This CDR3 reads CASSERGGGTEAFF. The CDR3 DNA is TGTGCCAGCAGTGAAAGGGGAGGGGGCACTGAAGCTTTCTTT.

This chain links TRBV18 with TRBJ2-3, with 9 bases aligning to TRBD2. Germline trimming cut 2 bases from V and 0 bases from J; bases unmatched to any gene: 3. The CDR3 contains 16 residues. Germline loops: CDR1 KGHSH, CDR2 LQKENI. The DNA for the CDR3 is TGTGCCAGCTCACCAGTGAGCGGGAGGAGCACAGATACGCAGTATTTT. Protein: CASSPVSGRSTDTQYF.

This clonotype was detected a few times. The chain recombines TRBV4-3 with TRBJ2-1; 10 bases map to TRBD2. CDR1 is LGHNA, CDR2 YSLEER, per germline. The CDR3 totals 16 residues. J gave up 4 bases and V 0 bases, and 3 bases lay outside the gene matches. CDR3 in DNA: TGCGCCAGCAGCCAAGACTCAGCGGGAGGGTACAATGAGCAGTTCTTC. It yields the protein CASSQDSAGGYNEQFF.

In this sample, this clonotype turned up many times. This chain connects TRBV7-2 to TRBJ2-2, with 10 nucleotides matching TRBD1. Germline assignment: CDR1 SGHTA and CDR2 FQGNSA. This CDR3 is built from 16 residues. With V trimmed by 4 bases and J by 4 bases, 6 bases remained unmatched. In DNA form, the CDR3 reads TGTGCCAGCAGCTCCCAGACAGGGGGCATCACCGGGGAGCTGTTTTTT. The encoded protein is CASSSQTGGITGELFF.

This clonotype was seen more than once but under ten times. The chain has TRBV11-2 and TRBJ1-1; 7 bases are a match to TRBD1. Trimming cost V 5 bases and J 3 bases; bases outside gene matches: 6. Germline V gene lookup returns CDR1 SGHAT and CDR2 FQNNGV. The CDR3 contains 14 residues. CDR3 sequence reads: CASSRDRVDTEAFF. In DNA, the CDR3 is TGTGCCAGCAGCCGTGACAGGGTGGACACTGAAGCTTTCTTT. Full variable domain (rest looked up from reference TRBV11-2 and TRBJ1-1): EAGVAQSPRYKIIEKRQSVAFWCNPISGHATLYWYQQILGQGPKLLIQFQNNGVVDDSQLPKDRFSAERLKGVDSTLKIQPAKLEDSAVYLCASSRDRVDTEAFFGQGTRLTVV.

This clonotype occurred a few times. The CDR3 protein is CATSASGTDTQYF. The CDR3 DNA follows: TGTGCCACCAGTGCCTCAGGCACAGATACGCAGTATTTT. The V and J genes are TRBV24-1 and TRBJ2-3, with D unclear. The CDR3 covers 13 residues. Between the trimmed V and J ends, which lost 5 bases and 1 base, there was a span of 6 bases. The germline V gene encodes CDR1 KGHDR and CDR2 SFDVKD.

J is TRBJ2-1 and V is TRBV20-1; D is perhaps TRBD1 or TRBD2 (5 bases each). CDR3 length: 16 residues. The ends were cut back, 6 bases at V and 4 bases at J, with 22 bases in the middle. Per the germline V gene, CDR1 is DFQATT and CDR2 is SNEGSKA (reference sequence). CDR3 sequence: CSAAIVSGLSYNEQFF. DNA for the CDR3: TGCAGTGCCGCTATCGTTTCGGGGCTTTCTTACAATGAGCAGTTCTTC.

This clonotype was counted between two and nine times. The chain is built from TRBV12-3 or TRBV12-4 and TRBJ2-1; 14 bases map to TRBD2. This CDR3 region has 22 residues. V dropped 6 bases and J dropped 2; count of bases not matched to a gene: 21. CDR3 sequence reads: CASSPGTGLGLAGGPTYNEQFF. The CDR3 coding sequence is TGTGCCAGCAGCCCGGGGACAGGGCTCGGACTAGCGGGGGGCCCAACCTACAATGAGCAGTTCTTC.

V usage is TRBV3-1 and J usage is TRBJ1-2, with no clear D. Germline values: CDR1 LGHDT, CDR2 YNNKEL (reference sequence). This CDR3 is 15 amino acids long. Trimming cost V 0 bases and J 3 bases, with 11 bases left between them. In DNA, the CDR3 is TGTGCCAGCAGCCAAGACGACGGCTTATACTATGGCTACACCTTC. The encoded protein is CASSQDDGLYYGYTF.

This chain links TRBV11-2 with TRBJ2-3; no reliable D call. Trimming took off 5 bases at V and 1 base at J, with 13 bases between the two ends. CDR3 size: 15 residues. Looked up from germline, CDR1 is SGHAT and CDR2 is FQNNGV. The CDR3 spells CASSPPGYGTDTQYF. The CDR3 coding sequence is TGTGCCAGCAGCCCACCGGGCTATGGCACAGATACGCAGTATTTT. The full variable domain, its missing parts supplied by reference TRBV11-2 and TRBJ2-3, is EAGVAQSPRYKIIEKRQSVAFWCNPISGHATLYWYQQILGQGPKLLIQFQNNGVVDDSQLPKDRFSAERLKGVDSTLKIQPAKLEDSAVYLCASSPPGYGTDTQYFGPGTRLTVL.

At least ten counts were recorded for this clonotype. The rearrangement joins TRBV21-1 to TRBJ2-5; TRBD1, the D gene given by the table, was not confirmed from the DNA. TRBV21-1 constitutes a pseudogene. The CDR3 has 17 amino acids. The CDR3 nucleotides are TGTGCCAGCAGCGTCCCCCAGCAGGGGGCGGAACAAGAGACCCAGTACTTC. This codes for CASSVPQQGAEQETQYF.

This clonotype appeared many times. The chain uses TRBV7-9 and TRBJ2-3, with a tentative D call TRBD1 (5 bases). V gave up 4 bases and J gave up 4 bases, with 21 bases separating them. This CDR3 is built from 17 residues. Germline V gives CDR1 SEHNR, CDR2 FQNEAQ (reference sequence). In nucleotides, the CDR3 is TGTGCCAGCAGCTCTTATTTGGGTAGAAGGGGTGCAGATACGCAGTATTTT. Encoded protein: CASSSYLGRRGADTQYF.

At least ten counts were recorded for this clonotype. This chain connects TRBV11-2 to TRBJ2-7; TRBD1 might be the D (6 bases). Germline values: CDR1 SGHAT, CDR2 FQNNGV. V was shortened by 7 bases and J by 1 base, with 14 bases between the two germline ends. The CDR3 totals 14 residues. In DNA, the CDR3 is TGTGCCAGCATCCCTCCAGACAGGTCCTACGAGCAGTACTTC. Translation gives CASIPPDRSYEQYF.

The rearrangement joins TRBV6-1 to TRBJ2-1; 7 nucleotides align to TRBD2. Germline CDR1 is MNHNS and CDR2 is SASEGT. The CDR3 is 14 amino acids. V lost 3 bases to trimming and J lost 1 base; unmatched junction nucleotides: 0. The CDR3 loop reads CASSEGGSYNEQFF. The CDR3 DNA reads as TGTGCCAGCAGTGAGGGAGGGTCCTACAATGAGCAGTTCTTC.

This clonotype came up many times. This chain connects TRBV6-5 to TRBJ2-7; D gene uncertain. The CDR3 is made up of 14 amino acids. V shed 6 bases and J shed 2 bases, with 14 bases lying between them. CDR1 is MNHEY, CDR2 SVGAGI, per germline. This chain's CDR3 is CASRPGRTTYEQYF. CDR3 sequence (DNA): TGTGCCAGCAGGCCGGGTCGAACTACCTACGAGCAGTACTTC.

The chain uses TRBV21-1 and TRBJ2-5; the table assigns TRBD2, which was not confirmed against the DNA. TRBV21-1 is a pseudogene segment. There are 16 residues in the CDR3. The CDR3, as DNA: TGTGCCAGCAGCAAAGGGCGGCAGGGCGAAGGGGAGACCCAGTACTTC. The encoded protein is CASSKGRQGEGETQYF.

The genes are TRBV6-1 and TRBJ2-3; TRBD2 agrees at 13 bases. With 11 bases clipped from V and 1 base from J, the junction kept 3 bases outside the gene matches. Germline loops: CDR1 MNHNS, CDR2 SASEGT. The CDR3 length is 14 residues. This CDR3 reads CAATSGGGTDTQYF. The CDR3 DNA is TGTGCCGCTACTAGCGGGGGGGGCACAGATACGCAGTATTTT.